This T cell receptor beta chain was found in a study of blood T cell repertoires in COVID-19. Background on the study: Sources were T cells, B-cell-depleted T cells, or PBMCs; the material itself was cDNA or gDNA.

The protocol was immunoSEQ multiplex PCR, while the TCRdb copy is restricted to in-frame clones and leaves out a portion. This sample has a few hundred thousand clones, with approximately 87% found just once. The germline V gene encodes CDR1 MNHEY and CDR2 SVGEGT. The V gene lost 3 bases and the J gene lost 0 bases, with 12 bases spanning the gap. The CDR3 consists of 16 residues. The receptor comes from a woman between 45 and 60 years old who had recovered from COVID-19. The chain links TRBV6-2 or TRBV6-3 to TRBJ1-5; a possible D gene is TRBD1 (5 bases). The sample comprised PBMCs or T cells enriched from blood (not recorded which). The CDR3: CASSYRGFTSNQPQHF. CDR3 bases: TGTGCCAGCAGTTATAGGGGATTCACTAGCAATCAGCCCCAGCATTTT.